These T cell receptor beta chains were read from a single sample in a study of blood T cell repertoires in COVID-19. The data were produced by immunoSEQ multiplex PCR, yet TCRdb's version contains in-frame clones alone and is incomplete. Here the sample spans some 330,000 clones, around nine tenths being singletons. Sequencing was done on a sample of peripheral blood. The receptor set was obtained from a woman aged 45-65 years with active or convalescent COVID-19. The CDR3 runs from the conserved cysteine through the conserved F or W. The D gene is left open where the match is weak. Size is omitted from some rows. Given values are once, few, many or a class for expanded clones.

CASSQGNKQVSTNEKLFF TGCGCCAGCAGCCAAGGAAACAAACAGGTTTCAACTAATGAAAAACTGTTTTTT . TRBV4-3 . TRBJ1-4
CASSQDGGPGNTIYF TGTGCCAGCAGCCAAGATGGGGGCCCTGGAAACACCATATATTTT . TRBV3-1/TRBV3-2 . TRBJ1-3
CAWSRQGSLGEQYF TGTGCCTGGAGCCGCCAGGGATCTCTAGGCGAGCAGTACTTC . TRBV30 once TRBJ2-7
CASGGLAWAGNTIYF TGTGCCAGCGGGGGACTGGCCTGGGCGGGAAACACCATATATTTT . TRBV2 . TRBJ1-3
CASSIGRAYNEQFF TGTGCCAGTAGTATCGGGAGGGCCTACAATGAGCAGTTCTTC TRBD2 TRBV19 . TRBJ2-1
CASSPPPRFGNEQFF TGTGCCAGCAGCCCACCCCCCCGGTTCGGGAATGAGCAGTTCTTC . TRBV7-9 . TRBJ2-1
CASSVGPLTGINEQFF TGTGCCAGCAGCGTAGGCCCCCTCACAGGGATCAATGAGCAGTTCTTC . TRBV9 . TRBJ2-1
CASSFGASGRHSEQYF TGTGCCAGCAGCTTTGGTGCTAGCGGGAGGCATTCCGAGCAGTACTTC TRBD2 TRBV5-6 . TRBJ2-7
CASSQEAPGLAGASSYNEQFF TGCGCCAGCAGCCAAGAGGCCCCAGGGCTAGCGGGAGCCTCCTCCTACAATGAGCAGTTCTTC TRBD2 TRBV4-1 . TRBJ2-1
CASSETAGGHGDTGELFF TGTGCCAGCAGTGAGACAGCCGGGGGGCATGGCGACACCGGGGAGCTGTTTTTT . TRBV2 . TRBJ2-2
CASSSGGLAGRGSEQFF TGCGCCAGCAGCAGCGGGGGACTAGCGGGGAGGGGAAGTGAGCAGTTCTTC TRBD2 TRBV5-1 . TRBJ2-1
CASSLEQARVSGANVLTF TGTGCCAGCAGCTTGGAGCAGGCAAGAGTCTCTGGGGCCAACGTCCTGACTTTC . TRBV5-4 few TRBJ2-6
CASSLEASGLRPYEQYF TGCGCCAGCAGCTTGGAGGCTAGCGGGTTACGACCCTACGAGCAGTACTTC TRBD2 TRBV5-1 . TRBJ2-7
CASSYGRGFRYGYTF TGTGCCAGCAGTTACGGGAGAGGGTTCCGATATGGCTACACCTTC . TRBV6-5 . TRBJ1-2
CAISGRVGNQPQHF TGTGCCATCAGTGGCAGGGTTGGCAATCAGCCCCAGCATTTT . TRBV10-3 . TRBJ1-5